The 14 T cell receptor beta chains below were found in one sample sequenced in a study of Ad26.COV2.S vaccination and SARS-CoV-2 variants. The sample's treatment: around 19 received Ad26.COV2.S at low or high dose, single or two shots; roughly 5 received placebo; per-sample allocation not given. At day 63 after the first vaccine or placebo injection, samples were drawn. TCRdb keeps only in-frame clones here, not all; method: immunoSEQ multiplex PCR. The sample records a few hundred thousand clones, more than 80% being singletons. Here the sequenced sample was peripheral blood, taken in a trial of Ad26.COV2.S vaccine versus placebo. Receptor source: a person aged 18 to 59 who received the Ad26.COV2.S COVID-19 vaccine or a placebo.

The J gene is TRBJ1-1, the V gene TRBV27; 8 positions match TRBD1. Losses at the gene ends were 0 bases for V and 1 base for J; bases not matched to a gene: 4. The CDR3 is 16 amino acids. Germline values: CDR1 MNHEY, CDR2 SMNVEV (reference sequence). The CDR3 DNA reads TGTGCCAGCAGTTTATCCGGGACAGGATGGAACACTGAAGCTTTCTTT. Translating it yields CASSLSGTGWNTEAFF.

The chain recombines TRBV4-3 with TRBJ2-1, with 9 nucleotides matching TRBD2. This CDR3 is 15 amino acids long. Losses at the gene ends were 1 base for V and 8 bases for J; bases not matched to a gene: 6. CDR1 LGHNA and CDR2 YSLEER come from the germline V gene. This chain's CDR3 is CASSQGPSGVDEQFF. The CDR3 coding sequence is TGCGCCAGCAGCCAAGGGCCTAGCGGGGTTGATGAGCAGTTCTTC.

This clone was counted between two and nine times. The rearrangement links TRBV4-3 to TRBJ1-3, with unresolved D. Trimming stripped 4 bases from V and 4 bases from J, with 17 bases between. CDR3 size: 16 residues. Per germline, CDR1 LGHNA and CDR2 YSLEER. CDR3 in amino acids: CASSRTMTETGNTIYF. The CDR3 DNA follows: TGCGCCAGCAGCCGAACTATGACGGAAACGGGAAACACCATATATTTT.

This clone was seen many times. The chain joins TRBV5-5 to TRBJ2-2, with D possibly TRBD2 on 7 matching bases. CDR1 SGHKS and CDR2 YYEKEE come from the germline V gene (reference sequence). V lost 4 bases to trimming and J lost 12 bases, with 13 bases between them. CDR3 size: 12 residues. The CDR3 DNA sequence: TGTGCCAGCAGCCGCATGGGGGGGCAGCTGTTTTTT. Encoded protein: CASSRMGGQLFF.

CDR3 DNA: TGTGCCAGCAGAAGACAGCCAGATCAGCCCCAGCATTTT. Amino acids: CASRRQPDQPQHF. This sequence joins TRBV27 and TRBJ1-5, with D tentatively TRBD1 (5 bases). This CDR3 contains 13 residues. Germline V CDR1 and CDR2: MNHEY, SMNVEV (reference sequence). Trimming left V 6 bases short and J 5 bases short, with 11 bases between.

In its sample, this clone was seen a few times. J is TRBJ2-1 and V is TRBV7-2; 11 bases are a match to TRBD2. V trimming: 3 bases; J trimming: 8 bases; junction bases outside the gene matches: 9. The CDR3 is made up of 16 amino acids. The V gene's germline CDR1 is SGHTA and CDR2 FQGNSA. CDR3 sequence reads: CASSFGALAGGDEQFF. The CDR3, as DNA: TGTGCCAGCAGCTTTGGGGCTCTAGCGGGAGGTGATGAGCAGTTCTTC.

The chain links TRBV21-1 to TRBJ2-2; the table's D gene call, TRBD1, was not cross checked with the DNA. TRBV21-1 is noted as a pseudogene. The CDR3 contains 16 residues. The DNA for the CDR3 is TGTGCCAGCAGCCAAGTGGGCAGGGGGCAGACCGGGGAGCTGTTTTTT. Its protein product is CASSQVGRGQTGELFF.

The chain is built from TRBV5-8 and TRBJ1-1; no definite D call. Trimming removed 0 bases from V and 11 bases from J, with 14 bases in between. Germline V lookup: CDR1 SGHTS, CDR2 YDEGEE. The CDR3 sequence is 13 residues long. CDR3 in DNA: TGTGCCAGCAGCTTGGTATCCCAGTGGGTGGCTTTCTTT. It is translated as CASSLVSQWVAFF.

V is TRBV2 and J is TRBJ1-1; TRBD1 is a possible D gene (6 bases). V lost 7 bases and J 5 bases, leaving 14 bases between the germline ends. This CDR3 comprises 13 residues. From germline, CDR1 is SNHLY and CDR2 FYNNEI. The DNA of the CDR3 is TGTGCCAGCACCACAGGGCTAGGAACTGAAGCTTTCTTT. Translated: CASTTGLGTEAFF.

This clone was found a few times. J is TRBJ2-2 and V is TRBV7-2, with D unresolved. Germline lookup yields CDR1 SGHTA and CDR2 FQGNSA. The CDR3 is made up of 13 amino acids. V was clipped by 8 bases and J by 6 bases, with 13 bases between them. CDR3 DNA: TGTGCCAGCGATGAGGTTGGGGCCGGGGAGCTGTTTTTT. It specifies CASDEVGAGELFF.

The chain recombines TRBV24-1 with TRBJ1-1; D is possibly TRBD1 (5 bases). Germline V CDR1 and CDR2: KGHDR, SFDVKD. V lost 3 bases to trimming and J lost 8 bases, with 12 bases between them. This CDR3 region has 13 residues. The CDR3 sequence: CATSDPRQGEAFF. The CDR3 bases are TGTGCCACCAGTGATCCGAGGCAGGGCGAAGCTTTCTTT.

The CDR3 coding sequence is TGTGCCAGCAGCTTAATCGCTAGCGGGGCGAACACCGGGGAGCTGTTTTTT. As protein: CASSLIASGANTGELFF. The chain couples TRBV7-8 to TRBJ2-2, with 9 bases lining up with TRBD2. Germline V gene lookup returns CDR1 SGHVS and CDR2 FQNEAQ. V trimming: 2 bases; J trimming: 0 bases; junction bases outside the gene matches: 4. The CDR3 extends over 17 amino acids.

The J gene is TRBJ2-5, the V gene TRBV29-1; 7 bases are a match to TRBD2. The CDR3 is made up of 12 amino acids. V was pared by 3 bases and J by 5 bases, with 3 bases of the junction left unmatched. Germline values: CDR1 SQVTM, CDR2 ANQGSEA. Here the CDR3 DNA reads TGCAGCGTTGATCGGGGAGGGGAGACCCAGTACTTC. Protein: CSVDRGGETQYF.

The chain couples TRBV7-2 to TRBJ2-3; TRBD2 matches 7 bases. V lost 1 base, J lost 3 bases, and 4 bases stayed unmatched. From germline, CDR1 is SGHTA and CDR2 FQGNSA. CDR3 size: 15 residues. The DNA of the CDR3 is TGTGCCAGCAGCTTAGTTGCGGGAGAGACAGATACGCAGTATTTT. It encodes CASSLVAGETDTQYF.